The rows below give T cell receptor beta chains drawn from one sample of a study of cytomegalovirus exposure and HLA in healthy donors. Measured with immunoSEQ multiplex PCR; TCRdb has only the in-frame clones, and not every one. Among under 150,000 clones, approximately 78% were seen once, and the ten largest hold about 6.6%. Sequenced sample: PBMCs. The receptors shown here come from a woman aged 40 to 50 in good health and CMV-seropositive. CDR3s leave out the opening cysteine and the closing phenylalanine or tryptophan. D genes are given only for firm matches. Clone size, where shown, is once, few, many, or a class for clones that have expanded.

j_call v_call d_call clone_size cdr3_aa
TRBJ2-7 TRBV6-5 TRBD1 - ASNRGYEQY
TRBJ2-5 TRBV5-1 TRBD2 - ASSGLAGGIRGETQY
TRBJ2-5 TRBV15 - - ATSRDRKGPIPRGETQY
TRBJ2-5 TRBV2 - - ASTLDGGRGETQY
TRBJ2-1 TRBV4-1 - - ASSQEGAVVNEQF
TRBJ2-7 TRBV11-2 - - ASSFIYEQY
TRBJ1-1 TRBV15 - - ATSRDPGRTEAF
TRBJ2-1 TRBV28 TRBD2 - ASSSPLAGYNEQF
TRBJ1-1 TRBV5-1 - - ASSLGGTSNTEAF
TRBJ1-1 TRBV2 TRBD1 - ASRWTGNMNTEAF
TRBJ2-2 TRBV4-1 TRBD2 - ASSQVFVWLAGGATGELF
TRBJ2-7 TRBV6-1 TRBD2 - ASRTLRDYSYEQY
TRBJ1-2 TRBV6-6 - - ASRDGGVGYT
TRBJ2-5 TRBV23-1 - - ASSQSGLAKETQY
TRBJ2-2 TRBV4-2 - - ASSPTPTGATGELF
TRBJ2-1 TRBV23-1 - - ASSQSRPGGLVRDNEQF
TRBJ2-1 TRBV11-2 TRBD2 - ASSLRELAEIDEQF
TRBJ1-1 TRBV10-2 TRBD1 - ASSRAGTVDTEAF
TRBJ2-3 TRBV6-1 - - ASSEVAGATDTQY
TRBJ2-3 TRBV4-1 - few ASSQERQGTGDTQY
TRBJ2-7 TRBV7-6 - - ASSLQATSIYEQY
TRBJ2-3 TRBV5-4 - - ASSREGGGSPDTQY
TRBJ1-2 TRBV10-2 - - ASRPSTTYYGYT
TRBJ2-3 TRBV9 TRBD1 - ASSPRQGSTDTQY
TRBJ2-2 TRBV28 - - ASSLSPHRLPNTGELF
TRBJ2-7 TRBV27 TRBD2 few ASTYPGGLATYEQY
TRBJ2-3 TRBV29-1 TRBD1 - SVGSGQGPRNTQY
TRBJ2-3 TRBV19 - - ASRPYTGSTQY
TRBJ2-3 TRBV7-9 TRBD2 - ASSYTFRTSGSVADTQY